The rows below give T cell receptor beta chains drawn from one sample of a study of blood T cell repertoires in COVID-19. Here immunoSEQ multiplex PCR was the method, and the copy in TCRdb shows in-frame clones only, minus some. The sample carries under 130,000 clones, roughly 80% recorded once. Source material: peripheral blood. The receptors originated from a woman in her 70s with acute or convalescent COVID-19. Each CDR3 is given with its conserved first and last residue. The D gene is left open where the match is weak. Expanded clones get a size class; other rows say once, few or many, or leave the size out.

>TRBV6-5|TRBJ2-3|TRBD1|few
TGTGCCAGCAGTTACTCTACAGGGGGTGGCACAGATACGCAGTATTTT
CASSYSTGGGTDTQYF
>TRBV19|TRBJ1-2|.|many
TGTGCCAGTAATTATCGGAAGGGGCCCTACTCTTATGGCTACACCTTC
CASNYRKGPYSYGYTF
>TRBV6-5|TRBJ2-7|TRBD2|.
TGTGCCAGCAGTATAGCGGGGGGGCTTCCCGAGCAGTACTTC
CASSIAGGLPEQYF
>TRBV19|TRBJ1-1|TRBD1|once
TGTGCCAGTAGAGGACAGGGGTCGAACACTGAAGCTTTCTTT
CASRGQGSNTEAFF
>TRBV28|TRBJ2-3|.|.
TGTGCCAGCAGTTTCTCCGGGAACACAGATACGCAGTATTTT
CASSFSGNTDTQYF
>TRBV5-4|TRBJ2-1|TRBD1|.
TGTGCCAGCAGCCCTGGGACAGGGGCCCACAATGAGCAGTTCTTC
CASSPGTGAHNEQFF
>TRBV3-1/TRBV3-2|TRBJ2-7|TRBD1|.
TGTGCCAGCAGTCATGGACAGGGTCGCTACGAGCAGTACTTC
CASSHGQGRYEQYF
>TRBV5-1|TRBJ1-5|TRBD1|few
TGCGCCAGCAGCGGGACAGGGGGCGATCAGCCCCAGCATTTT
CASSGTGGDQPQHF
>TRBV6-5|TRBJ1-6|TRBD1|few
TGTGCCAGCAGGGGACAGGCTTATAATTCACCCCTCCACTTT
CASRGQAYNSPLHF
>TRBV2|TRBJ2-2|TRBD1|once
TGTGCCAGCAGCGGGACAGGCAAAGAAACCGGGGAGCTGTTTTTT
CASSGTGKETGELFF
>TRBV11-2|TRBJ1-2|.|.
TGTGCCAGCAGCCGGCGGAACTATGGCTACACCTTC
CASSRRNYGYTF
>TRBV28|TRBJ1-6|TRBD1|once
TGTGCCAGCAGTTCCGCCGGGACAGCAGATTCACCCCTCCACTTT
CASSSAGTADSPLHF
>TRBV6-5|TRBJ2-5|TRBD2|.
TGTGCCAGCAGGCGACTAGCGGTCCAAGAGACCCAGTACTTC
CASRRLAVQETQYF
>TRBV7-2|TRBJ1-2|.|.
TGTGCCAGCAGCTTACTTACGGGAAACTATGGCTACACCTTC
CASSLLTGNYGYTF
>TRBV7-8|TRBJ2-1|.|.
TGTGCCAGCAGCCCCCCAGCGAATGAGCAGTTCTTC
CASSPPANEQFF
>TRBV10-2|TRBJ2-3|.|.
TGCGCCAGCAGTATAGTAGATACGCAGTATTTT
CASSIVDTQYF
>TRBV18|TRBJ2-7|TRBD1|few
TGTGCCAGCTCACCACCGGCAGGGGGCCGGTACGAGCAGTACTTC
CASSPPAGGRYEQYF
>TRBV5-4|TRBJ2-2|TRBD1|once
TGTGCCAGCAGCCTAGACAGGGGGGGCACCGGGGAGCTGTTTTTT
CASSLDRGGTGELFF
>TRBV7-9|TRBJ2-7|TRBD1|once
TGTGCCACCAGGGGACAGCCGCACGAGCAGTACTTC
CATRGQPHEQYF
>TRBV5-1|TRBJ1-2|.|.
TGCGCCAGCAGGGCGGAGAACTATGGCTACACCTTC
CASRAENYGYTF
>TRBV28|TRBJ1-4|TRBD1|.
TGTGCCAGCAGTAACCGGGACAGGAGGAATGAAAAACTGTTTTTT
CASSNRDRRNEKLFF
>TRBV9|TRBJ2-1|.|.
TGTGCCAGCAGCGACCGGCAGGGTTCCAGGAATGAGCAGTTCTTC
CASSDRQGSRNEQFF
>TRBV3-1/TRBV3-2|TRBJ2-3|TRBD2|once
TGTGCCAGCAGCCAATTAACGGGGGGGGGCACAGATACGCAGTATTTT
CASSQLTGGGTDTQYF
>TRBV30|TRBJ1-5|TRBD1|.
TGTGCCTGGAGTGTAGGACAGGTCCAACAGCCCCAGCATTTT
CAWSVGQVQQPQHF
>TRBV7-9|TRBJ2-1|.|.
TGTGCCAGCACCCTGCCGGGTGAGCAGTTCTTC
CASTLPGEQFF
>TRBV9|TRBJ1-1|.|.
TGTGCCAGCAGCACGGGACAGAACACTGAAGCTTTCTTT
CASSTGQNTEAFF
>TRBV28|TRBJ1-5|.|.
TGTGCCAGCAGTTTGGGAGAATGGATTGTCGGTCAGCCCCAGCATTTT
CASSLGEWIVGQPQHF
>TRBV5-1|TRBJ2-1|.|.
TGCGCCAGCAGCTTAAGTCCGGGAGACAATGAGCAGTTCTTC
CASSLSPGDNEQFF
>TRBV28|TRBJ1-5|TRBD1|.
TGTGCCAGCATAGGGTCCGGGACAGGGGAAGAGAGCAATCAGCCCCAGCATTTT
CASIGSGTGEESNQPQHF